Given below is one T cell receptor (beta chain) in context. The same CDR3 can be traced to other DNA sequences in this sample. This specimen comes from a study of blood T cell repertoires in COVID-19. Background on the study: Italy, Spain and the United States were the sources of the convalescent and acute COVID-19 samples. The cDNA or gDNA used as material had been derived from T cells, B-cell-depleted T cells, or PBMCs.

Original processing methods: Amplification from reference gene primers served as the basis for estimated nucleated cell counts. Generated by immunoSEQ multiplex PCR, the TCRdb table keeps only in-frame clones and is missing some. V, J and clone size were drawn from that table, and D and trimming were deduced from the DNA. This sample yields about 150,000 clones, of which 88% are seen a single time; roughly a tenth belongs to the top ten. With 0 bases removed from V and 6 bases from J, the gap between germline ends came to 8 bases. CDR3 size: 13 residues. Per germline, CDR1 GTSNPN and CDR2 SVGIG (reference sequence).

V usage is TRBV30 and J usage is TRBJ2-2; weak D call: TRBD2 (7 bases). Input material: peripheral blood. The sequence was collected from a man aged 55 to 70 with active or convalescent COVID-19. This CDR3 reads CAWSVGGAGELFF. In nucleotides, the CDR3 is TGTGCCTGGAGTGTAGGGGGGGCCGGGGAGCTGTTTTTT.